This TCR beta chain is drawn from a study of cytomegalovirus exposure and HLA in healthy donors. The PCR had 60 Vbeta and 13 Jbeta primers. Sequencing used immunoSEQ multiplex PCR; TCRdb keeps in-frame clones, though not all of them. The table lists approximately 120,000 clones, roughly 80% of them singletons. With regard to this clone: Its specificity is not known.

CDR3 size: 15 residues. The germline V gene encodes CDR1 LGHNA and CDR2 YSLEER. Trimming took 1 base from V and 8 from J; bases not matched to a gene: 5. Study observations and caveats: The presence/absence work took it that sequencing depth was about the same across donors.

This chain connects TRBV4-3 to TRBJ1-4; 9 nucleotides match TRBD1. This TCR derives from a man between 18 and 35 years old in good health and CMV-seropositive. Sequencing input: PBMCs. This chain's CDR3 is CASSQGTGVGEKLFF. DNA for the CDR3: TGCGCCAGCAGCCAAGGGACAGGGGTAGGAGAAAAACTGTTTTTT.